The 24 T cell receptor beta chains below come from one sample, sequenced in a study of CD8 T cells in ankylosing spondylitis. TCRdb reprocessed the 5' RACE reads via MiXCR and lists one record per CDR3 protein. Of roughly 120,000 distinct CDR3 sequences listed, around 13% are singletons. Sequenced: blood, either unsorted or a sorted T cell fraction (not recorded which). All receptors derive from a female donor with ankylosing spondylitis or in good health (not recorded which).

The chain carries TRBV5-1 and TRBJ1-1; tentatively, D is TRBD1 (6 bases). The CDR3 runs 15 residues. In germline, CDR1 is SGHRS, CDR2 YFSETQ. V was shortened by 5 bases and J by 2 bases, with 16 bases between the two germline ends. The CDR3 loop is CASRMDPGANTEAFF. CDR3 in DNA: TGCGCCAGCAGGATGGACCCAGGGGCCAACACTGAAGCTTTCTTT.

This clonotype was recorded many times. The chain combines TRBV20-1 with TRBJ2-1; 8 bases match TRBD2. The CDR3 consists of 16 residues. Trimming at V came to 1 base and at J to 0 bases, leaving 5 bases not matched to a gene. Per germline, CDR1 DFQATT and CDR2 SNEGSKA (reference sequence). This chain's CDR3 is CSARAISGSSYNEQFF. The CDR3 bases are TGCAGTGCTAGAGCCATAAGCGGGAGCTCCTACAATGAGCAGTTCTTC.

The chain uses TRBV20-1 and TRBJ2-3, with TRBD2 matching over 7 bases. This CDR3 spans 14 amino acids. The V and J ends lost 1 base and 6 bases, in that order; junction bases with no gene match: 7. Germline V gene lookup returns CDR1 DFQATT and CDR2 SNEGSKA (reference sequence). CDR3 coding DNA: TGCAGTGCTAGAGTTGCGGGAGTAGGGGATACGCAGTATTTT. Its translation is CSARVAGVGDTQYF.

The J gene is TRBJ2-7, the V gene TRBV20-1; D not certain. Germline V gene sequence: CDR1 DFQATT, CDR2 SNEGSKA (reference sequence). The CDR3 contains 13 residues. Trimming stripped 5 bases from V and 6 bases from J, with 17 bases between. CDR3 nucleotides: TGCAGTGCTTCTCCGGGCTCCCCTGGCGAGCAGTACTTC. Translated, it gives CSASPGSPGEQYF.

The J gene is TRBJ2-6, the V gene TRBV7-3; D might be TRBD1 (6 bases). Germline CDR1 reads SGHTA; CDR2 reads FQGTGA. V shed 1 base and J shed 0 bases, with 10 bases lying between them. The CDR3 runs to 17 residues. CDR3 sequence reads: CASSLKGQSSGANVLTF. In DNA, the CDR3 is TGTGCCAGCAGCTTAAAAGGACAGAGCTCTGGGGCCAACGTCCTGACTTTC.

This clonotype was detected only a few times. V gene TRBV12-3 or TRBV12-4 combines with J gene TRBJ1-3; no clear D gene. The ends were cut back, 7 bases at V and 4 bases at J, with 5 bases in the middle. CDR3 length equals 11 residues. The DNA of the CDR3 is TGTGCCAGCACGACGGGAAACACCATATATTTT. Its translation: CASTTGNTIYF.

This clonotype was recorded many times. This rearrangement joins TRBV9 to TRBJ2-1; D remains ambiguous. V was trimmed by 1 base and J by 9 bases, leaving 23 bases between them. This CDR3 comprises 17 residues. Looked up from germline, CDR1 is SGDLS and CDR2 is YYNGEE. The CDR3 reads CASSVKVQVHWGGEQFF. As DNA, the CDR3 is TGTGCCAGCAGCGTAAAGGTCCAGGTGCACTGGGGTGGTGAGCAGTTCTTC. The full variable domain, rest sourced from reference TRBV9 and TRBJ2-1, is DSGVTQTPKHLITATGQRVTLRCSPRSGDLSVYWYQQSLDQGLQFLIQYYNGEERAKGNILERFSAQQFPDLHSELNLSSLELGDSALYFCASSVKVQVHWGGEQFFGPGTRLTVL.

This chain joins TRBV4-2 and TRBJ1-4; 8 bases are a match to TRBD1. The germline V gene has CDR1 LGHNA and CDR2 YNFKEQ. With 2 bases clipped from V and 8 bases from J, the junction kept 4 bases outside the gene matches. This CDR3 is 14 amino acids long. CDR3 residues: CASSQNTGGEKLFF. The CDR3 DNA reads TGTGCCAGCAGCCAAAACACAGGGGGGGAAAAACTGTTTTTT.

There are many counts of this clonotype. The chain combines TRBV12-3 or TRBV12-4 with TRBJ1-5; 9 bases match TRBD1. CDR3 length equals 15 residues. Losses at the gene ends were 1 base for V and 6 bases for J; bases not matched to a gene: 4. In nucleotides, the CDR3 is TGTGCCAGCAGTTTAGGACAGGGGGAAAGTCAGCCCCAGCATTTT. Its translation: CASSLGQGESQPQHF.

In this sample, this clonotype turned up many times. The chain employs TRBV5-1 and TRBJ1-6, with D unclear. V lost 3 bases to trimming and J lost 0 bases, with 7 bases between them. The CDR3 sequence is 15 residues long. Germline V gene sequence: CDR1 SGHRS, CDR2 YFSETQ. The CDR3 is CASSSESSYNSPLHF. In DNA, the CDR3 is TGCGCCAGCAGCTCTGAGAGCTCCTATAATTCACCCCTCCACTTT.

The chain combines TRBV7-2 with TRBJ1-5; D remains ambiguous. The CDR3 extends over 13 amino acids. Trimming took off 5 bases at V and 7 bases at J, with 12 bases between the two ends. Germline V gives CDR1 SGHTA, CDR2 FQGNSA. CDR3 amino acids: CASSDFGGQPQHF. In DNA, the CDR3 is TGTGCCAGCAGCGATTTCGGAGGGCAGCCCCAGCATTTT.

This clonotype was observed at least ten times. V is TRBV20-1 and J is TRBJ1-5; 10 positions agree with TRBD1. The CDR3 sequence is 13 residues long. V lost 5 bases to trimming and J lost 5 bases; unmatched junction nucleotides: 3. Germline assignment: CDR1 DFQATT and CDR2 SNEGSKA (reference sequence). CDR3: CSALDRGHQPQHF. The CDR3 DNA reads as TGCAGTGCTCTAGACAGGGGGCATCAGCCCCAGCATTTT.

This clonotype was seen a few times. V usage is TRBV7-3 and J usage is TRBJ2-3, with TRBD1 matching over 9 bases. The ends lost 5 bases at V and 2 bases at J; junction bases unmatched: 11. In germline, CDR1 is SGHTA, CDR2 FQGTGA. This CDR3 has 17 amino acids. CDR3 in DNA: TGTGCCAGCAGCCCTGACACCGGGACAGGGCCCACAGATACGCAGTATTTT. Protein sequence: CASSPDTGTGPTDTQYF.

This clonotype has at least ten counts. The gene calls are TRBV5-5 and TRBJ2-5; unclear D gene. Trimming stripped 1 base from V and 2 bases from J, with 9 bases between. Germline CDR1 SGHKS, CDR2 YYEKEE (reference sequence). The CDR3 is 14 amino acids. CDR3 nucleotide sequence: TGTGCCAGCAGCTTGCAGCTTTCTCAAGAGACCCAGTACTTC. Translating it yields CASSLQLSQETQYF.

This clonotype was detected a few times. The genes are TRBV3-1 and TRBJ1-5; the D is unclear. Germline-derived CDR1 and CDR2 are LGHDT and YNNKEL (reference sequence). The ends were cut back, 0 bases at V and 6 bases at J, with 9 bases in the middle. The CDR3 loop spans 14 amino acids. CDR3 sequence (DNA): TGTGCCAGCAGCCAAGACCCCTCCCTTCAGCCCCAGCATTTT. Its protein product is CASSQDPSLQPQHF.

There are many counts of this clonotype. The chain is built from TRBV5-1 and TRBJ1-1; D is possibly TRBD1 (5 bases). The V gene lost 0 bases and the J gene lost 3 bases, with 6 bases spanning the gap. Germline CDR1 is SGHRS and CDR2 is YFSETQ. This CDR3 region has 13 residues. The chain's CDR3 is CASSLVRDTEAFF. CDR3 DNA: TGCGCCAGCAGCTTGGTCAGGGACACTGAAGCTTTCTTT.

Many counts were recorded for this clonotype. The CDR3 reads CASSPTSGSTGELFF. In nucleotides, the CDR3 is TGTGCCAGCAGCCCGACTAGCGGGAGCACCGGGGAGCTGTTTTTT. This chain joins TRBV6-4 and TRBJ2-2; 12 nucleotides match TRBD2. This CDR3 is 15 amino acids long. Trimming cost V 6 bases and J 4 bases; bases outside gene matches: 3. Germline V gene sequence: CDR1 MRHNA, CDR2 SNTAGT.

This clonotype was found a few times. In nucleotides, the CDR3 is TGCAGTGCTAGAGCGCCGGGGACAGGGGGCTCCTACAATGAGCAGTTCTTC. Residues: CSARAPGTGGSYNEQFF. The J gene is TRBJ2-1, the V gene TRBV20-1; 11 bases match TRBD1. There are 17 residues in the CDR3. The germline V gene has CDR1 DFQATT and CDR2 SNEGSKA (reference sequence). The junction had 5 bases not matched to a gene; V was cut back by 1 base and J by 0 bases.

This clonotype was counted many times. The J gene is TRBJ1-1, the V gene TRBV12-3 or TRBV12-4, with D hard to call. V lost 6 bases and J lost 2, with 13 bases in between. The CDR3 loop spans 14 amino acids. CDR3 coding DNA: TGTGCCAGCAGGACGGACGTCGCCAACACTGAAGCTTTCTTT. Its protein is CASRTDVANTEAFF.

This clonotype appeared many times. The chain combines TRBV20-1 with TRBJ2-2; TRBD1 is a possible D gene (6 bases). The CDR3 loop spans 15 amino acids. CDR1 is DFQATT, CDR2 SNEGSKA, per germline (reference sequence). Trimming stripped 3 bases from V and 1 base from J, with 12 bases between. CDR3 DNA sequence: TGCAGTGCTAGGAAGACAGGAAAGAACACCGGGGAGCTGTTTTTT. As protein: CSARKTGKNTGELFF.

The V call is TRBV7-6, the J call TRBJ2-1, with TRBD2 matching over 9 bases. J gave up 8 bases and V 4 bases, and 3 bases lay outside the gene matches. The CDR3 has 13 amino acids. Per the germline V gene, CDR1 is SGHVS and CDR2 is FNYEAQ. CDR3 sequence reads: CASSSSGKDEQFF. DNA of the CDR3: TGTGCCAGCAGCTCTAGCGGGAAGGATGAGCAGTTCTTC.

The chain has TRBV20-1 and TRBJ1-4; D uncertain. Per the germline V gene, CDR1 is DFQATT and CDR2 is SNEGSKA (reference sequence). Trimming left V 3 bases short and J 8 bases short, with 13 bases between. The CDR3 has 13 amino acids. Here the CDR3 reads CSASGRLGEKLFF. CDR3 coding DNA: TGCAGTGCTAGCGGGCGTCTAGGGGAAAAACTGTTTTTT.

This clonotype was counted between two and nine times. The V call is TRBV7-2, the J call TRBJ2-1; a weak D match, TRBD1 (6 bases). The CDR3 sequence is 15 residues long. Trimming took off 4 bases at V and 6 bases at J, with 16 bases between the two ends. Germline V lookup: CDR1 SGHTA, CDR2 FQGNSA. The chain's CDR3 is CASSSLRTGSNEQFF. The CDR3, as DNA: TGTGCCAGCAGCTCCCTAAGAACAGGGTCCAATGAGCAGTTCTTC. Combining the CDR3 with reference TRBV7-2 and TRBJ2-1 gives the whole variable domain GAGVSQSPSNKVTEKGKDVELRCDPISGHTALYWYRQSLGQGLEFLIYFQGNSAPDKSGLPSDRFSAERTGGSVSTLTIQRTQQEDSAVYLCASSSLRTGSNEQFFGPGTRLTVL.

The V gene is TRBV12-3 or TRBV12-4, the J gene TRBJ1-5; no definite D call. Deletions cut 7 bases from V and 3 bases from J, with 13 bases between. This CDR3 has 14 residues. In DNA form, the CDR3 reads TGTGCCAGCAAGTCTCAAGGGTTCAATCAGCCCCAGCATTTT. Translating it yields CASKSQGFNQPQHF.